This T cell receptor (beta chain) was identified in a study of cytomegalovirus exposure and HLA in healthy donors. Study-wide results and limits: Most of the TCR beta V segments (in an earlier analysis) were productive either about 87% or about 30% of the time. The study labeled fewer than 200 TCR beta chains cytomegalovirus-associated. Further analysis was carried out later, and it showed several of the most significant clusters appearing linked to common viral pathogens.

Though nominally healthy at sampling, donors likely had unrecorded immune exposures. The CDR3 totals 14 residues. Germline V CDR1 and CDR2: LGHNA, YSLEER. The V and J ends lost 0 bases and 2 bases, in that order; junction bases with no gene match: 1. Of note for this clone: Antigen: not known.

PCR involved 60 Vbeta and 13 Jbeta primers. The method was immunoSEQ multiplex PCR; TCRdb's version includes in-frame clones alone and lacks a portion of them. The sample holds roughly 100,000 clones. The clonotype originates from a man in his fifties or sixties in good health and CMV-seronegative. Specimen: PBMCs. This chain links TRBV4-3 with TRBJ2-7, with 7 bases lining up with TRBD2. The chain's CDR3 is CASSQDGGAYEQYF. In nucleotides, the CDR3 is TGCGCCAGCAGCCAAGATGGGGGGGCCTACGAGCAGTACTTC.